The clone carrying this T cell receptor (beta chain) was observed a single time. Its target is not known. The data were obtained in a study of radiation and T cells in renal cell carcinoma. About the research overall: Nephrectomy followed 15 Gy stereotactic body radiation by 4 weeks.

The method was immunoSEQ multiplex PCR; TCRdb's version includes in-frame clones alone and lacks a portion of them. The repertoire holds 45,000 to 55,000 clones, with 80% as singletons. Stated time point: blood 2 weeks post-SBRT. Treatment noted: 15 Gy SBRT to primary tumor, nephrectomy 4 weeks later. The CDR3 consists of 18 residues. Trimming stripped 1 base from V and 5 bases from J, with 23 bases between. CDR1 SNHLY and CDR2 FYNNEI come from the germline V gene. Broader study findings: Top tumor clonotypes rose in blood 2 weeks post-radiation, then contracted.

The input for sequencing was blood, taken from a patient whose treatment included radiotherapy and nephrectomy. V usage is TRBV2 and J usage is TRBJ1-1; unclear D gene. The clonotype was recovered from a woman in her seventies with renal cell carcinoma. The CDR3 here is CASSEGVGRVGLGTEAFF. CDR3 nucleotides: TGTGCCAGCAGTGAAGGGGTTGGTAGGGTTGGATTAGGGACTGAAGCTTTCTTT.